Described below is a single TCR beta chain sequence and its context. The data stem from a study of blood T cell repertoires in COVID-19. Study overall: The study drew acute and convalescent COVID-19 samples from the United States, Italy and Spain.

The protocol was immunoSEQ multiplex PCR, while the TCRdb copy is restricted to in-frame clones and leaves out a portion. The sample lists roughly 200,000 clones, roughly 76% occurring once. CDR1 SGHAT and CDR2 FQNNGV come from the germline V gene. V lost 0 bases and J 1 base, leaving 9 bases between the germline ends. This CDR3 has 15 residues. Seattle researchers signed up patients amid active infection and tracked them longitudinally. The chain couples TRBV11-2 to TRBJ2-5, with D perhaps matching TRBD2 (6 bases). This sequence originates from a woman between 40 and 55 years old with COVID-19, enrolled during active disease. The sequencing input was peripheral blood. The CDR3 region has the DNA TGTGCCAGCAGCTTAGACCGGGGGTCCCAAGAGACCCAGTACTTC. Encoded protein: CASSLDRGSQETQYF.